This is a list of T cell receptor beta chains from one sample in a study of CD8 T cells in ankylosing spondylitis. Using its own MiXCR run on the 5' RACE reads, TCRdb lists one record per CDR3 protein. The sample comprises approximately 260,000 distinct CDR3 sequences, 8% to 9.5% of which are singletons, and over 6.5% rests with the top ten. Sequenced: blood, either unsorted or a sorted T cell fraction (not recorded which). The receptors were gathered from a male donor with ankylosing spondylitis or in good health (not recorded which). Both conserved end residues are part of each CDR3. A D gene is named only where the DNA matches it firmly. Where a row states a size, it is once, few, many or the class of an expanded clone; other rows omit it.

D gene: .; clone size: many; J gene: TRBJ2-1; V gene: TRBV12-3/TRBV12-4; CDR3 protein: CASNIRRANEQFF; CDR3 DNA: TGTGCCAGCAATATCAGGAGGGCCAATGAGCAGTTCTTC
D gene: .; clone size: many; J gene: TRBJ2-1; V gene: TRBV7-7; CDR3 protein: CASSLRDGEQFF; CDR3 DNA: TGTGCTAGCAGCTTAAGGGACGGTGAGCAGTTCTTC
D gene: TRBD1; clone size: .; J gene: TRBJ2-7; V gene: TRBV11-3; CDR3 protein: CASRNGTGLHEQYF; CDR3 DNA: TGTGCCAGCAGGAACGGGACAGGGCTCCACGAGCAGTACTTC
D gene: .; clone size: few; J gene: TRBJ2-1; V gene: TRBV20-1; CDR3 protein: CSARDIYQTYNEQFF; CDR3 DNA: TGCAGTGCTAGAGACATCTACCAAACCTACAATGAGCAGTTCTTC
D gene: TRBD2; clone size: many; J gene: TRBJ2-1; V gene: TRBV7-2; CDR3 protein: CASSSKTSGVLEQFF; CDR3 DNA: TGTGCCAGCAGCTCCAAGACTAGCGGGGTTTTGGAGCAGTTCTTC
D gene: TRBD1; clone size: few; J gene: TRBJ2-7; V gene: TRBV29-1; CDR3 protein: CSVEWGDRASYEQYF; CDR3 DNA: TGCAGCGTTGAATGGGGGGACAGGGCCTCCTACGAGCAGTACTTC
D gene: .; clone size: many; J gene: TRBJ2-2; V gene: TRBV5-1; CDR3 protein: CASSLVRGNTGELFF; CDR3 DNA: TGCGCCAGCAGCTTGGTTCGGGGGAACACCGGGGAGCTGTTTTTT
D gene: .; clone size: many; J gene: TRBJ1-2; V gene: TRBV12-5; CDR3 protein: CASGLSGPYGYTF; CDR3 DNA: TGTGCTAGTGGTTTGTCAGGGCCCTATGGCTACACCTTC
D gene: .; clone size: many; J gene: TRBJ1-1; V gene: TRBV20-1; CDR3 protein: CSARVPGHPNTEAFF; CDR3 DNA: TGCAGTGCTAGAGTTCCTGGACACCCGAACACTGAAGCTTTCTTT
D gene: .; clone size: many; J gene: TRBJ1-1; V gene: TRBV12-3/TRBV12-4; CDR3 protein: CATLPRTEWLTEAFF; CDR3 DNA: TGTGCCACCCTCCCCCGGACAGAATGGCTCACTGAAGCTTTCTTT
D gene: TRBD2; clone size: many; J gene: TRBJ2-3; V gene: TRBV20-1; CDR3 protein: CSAWTSGGRTDTQYF; CDR3 DNA: TGCAGTGCTTGGACTAGCGGGGGACGCACAGATACGCAGTATTTT
D gene: .; clone size: many; J gene: TRBJ1-1; V gene: TRBV25-1; CDR3 protein: CASRGTVNTEAFF; CDR3 DNA: TGTGCCAGCCGGGGGACGGTGAACACTGAAGCTTTCTTT
D gene: TRBD2; clone size: .; J gene: TRBJ2-1; V gene: TRBV5-1; CDR3 protein: CASSPTGLAEQFF; CDR3 DNA: TGCGCCAGCAGCCCAACGGGACTAGCGGAGCAGTTCTTC
D gene: .; clone size: .; J gene: TRBJ2-5; V gene: TRBV20-1; CDR3 protein: CSALGEIQYF; CDR3 DNA: TGCAGTGCACTGGGAGAGATCCAGTACTTC
D gene: .; clone size: few; J gene: TRBJ2-3; V gene: TRBV20-1; CDR3 protein: CSAIRDSGTDTQYF; CDR3 DNA: TGCAGTGCCATTCGGGACTCCGGCACAGATACGCAGTATTTT
D gene: .; clone size: many; J gene: TRBJ2-3; V gene: TRBV7-3; CDR3 protein: CASSLDGYTDTQYF; CDR3 DNA: TGTGCCAGCAGCCTAGACGGTTACACAGATACGCAGTATTTT
D gene: TRBD2; clone size: many; J gene: TRBJ2-3; V gene: TRBV4-2; CDR3 protein: CASSQLAGGSTDTQYF; CDR3 DNA: TGTGCCAGCAGCCAGCTAGCGGGGGGGAGCACAGATACGCAGTATTTT
D gene: TRBD1; clone size: .; J gene: TRBJ1-2; V gene: TRBV19; CDR3 protein: CASSSSSGTGSGYGYTF; CDR3 DNA: TGTGCCAGTTCCTCATCATCCGGGACAGGGTCAGGCTATGGCTACACCTTC
D gene: .; clone size: many; J gene: TRBJ2-3; V gene: TRBV7-2; CDR3 protein: CASSLGSAPDTQYF; CDR3 DNA: TGTGCCAGCAGCTTAGGGTCCGCCCCAGATACGCAGTATTTT
D gene: TRBD1; clone size: many; J gene: TRBJ2-6; V gene: TRBV5-6; CDR3 protein: CASSPWTGRTGANVLTF; CDR3 DNA: TGTGCCAGCAGCCCTTGGACAGGGAGGACTGGGGCCAACGTCCTGACTTTC
D gene: TRBD1; clone size: many; J gene: TRBJ1-6; V gene: TRBV6-4; CDR3 protein: CASSEGTGSSPLHF; CDR3 DNA: TGTGCCAGCAGTGAGGGGACAGGGAGTTCACCCCTCCACTTT
D gene: TRBD1; clone size: .; J gene: TRBJ1-1; V gene: TRBV7-2; CDR3 protein: CASSSDLQGADTEAFF; CDR3 DNA: TGTGCCAGCAGCTCGGACTTACAGGGGGCGGACACTGAAGCTTTCTTT